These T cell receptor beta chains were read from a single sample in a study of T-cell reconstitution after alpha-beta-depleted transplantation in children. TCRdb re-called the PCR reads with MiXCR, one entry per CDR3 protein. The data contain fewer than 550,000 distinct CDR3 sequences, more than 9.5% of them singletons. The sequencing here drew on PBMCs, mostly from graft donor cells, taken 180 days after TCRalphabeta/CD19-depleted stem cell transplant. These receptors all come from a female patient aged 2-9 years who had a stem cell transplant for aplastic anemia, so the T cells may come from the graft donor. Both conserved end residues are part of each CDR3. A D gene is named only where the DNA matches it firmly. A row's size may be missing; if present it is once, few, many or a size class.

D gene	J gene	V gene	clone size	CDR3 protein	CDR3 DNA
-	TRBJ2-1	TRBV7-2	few	CASSLSAAVQYNEQFF	TGTGCCAGCAGCTTATCTGCGGCGGTACAATACAATGAGCAGTTCTTC
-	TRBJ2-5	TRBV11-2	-	CASSLFGSQETQYF	TGTGCCAGCAGCTTATTTGGCAGTCAAGAGACCCAGTACTTC
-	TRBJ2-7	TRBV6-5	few	CASSYSVWTVSYEQYF	TGTGCCAGCAGTTACTCTGTGTGGACAGTCTCCTACGAGCAGTACTTC
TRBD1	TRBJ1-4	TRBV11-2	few	CASSDRGGEKLFF	TGTGCCAGCAGCGACAGGGGCGGCGAAAAACTGTTTTTT
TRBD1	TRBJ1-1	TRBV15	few	CATSARDSGGDEAFF	TGTGCCACCAGCGCCCGGGACAGCGGGGGGGATGAAGCTTTCTTT
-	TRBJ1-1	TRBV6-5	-	CASSYGTPGTEAFF	TGTGCCAGCAGTTACGGGACCCCTGGCACTGAAGCTTTCTTT
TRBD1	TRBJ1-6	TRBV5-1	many	CASSSTGRNTPLHF	TGCGCCAGCAGCTCGACAGGGAGAAATACACCCCTCCACTTT
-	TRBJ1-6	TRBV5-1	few	CASSLVVGIGDSPLHF	TGCGCCAGCAGCTTGGTTGTCGGGATCGGGGATTCACCCCTCCACTTT
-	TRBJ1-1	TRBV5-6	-	CASSLAVSSGENTEAFF	TGTGCCAGCAGCTTGGCGGTTTCCTCAGGGGAGAACACTGAAGCTTTCTTT
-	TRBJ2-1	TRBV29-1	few	CSVADYNEQFF	TGCAGCGTTGCAGATTACAATGAGCAGTTCTTC
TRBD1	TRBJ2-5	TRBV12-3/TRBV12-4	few	CASVPTGGIGETQYF	TGTGCCAGCGTGCCAACAGGGGGTATAGGAGAGACCCAGTACTTC
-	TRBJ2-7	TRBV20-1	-	CSARDLLRDTYEQYF	TGCAGTGCTAGAGATCTTTTGCGGGACACCTACGAGCAGTACTTC
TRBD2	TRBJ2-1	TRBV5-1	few	CASSSGGVGYNEQFF	TGCGCCAGCAGCTCGGGGGGAGTGGGCTACAATGAGCAGTTCTTC
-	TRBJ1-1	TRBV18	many	CASSPGMNTEAFF	TGTGCCAGCTCACCAGGGATGAACACTGAAGCTTTCTTT
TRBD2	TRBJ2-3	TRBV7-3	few	CASRPPGLADTDTQYF	TGTGCCAGCAGGCCTCCGGGACTAGCGGACACAGATACGCAGTATTTT
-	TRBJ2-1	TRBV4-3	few	CASSQVDSTYNEQFF	TGCGCCAGCAGCCAAGTGGACAGCACCTACAATGAGCAGTTCTTC
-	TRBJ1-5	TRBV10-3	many	CAISETRKGTDSNQPQHF	TGTGCCATCAGTGAGACCCGTAAAGGGACGGATAGCAATCAGCCCCAGCATTTT
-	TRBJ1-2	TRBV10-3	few	CAISEPSDSYNYGYTF	TGTGCCATCAGTGAGCCCTCGGACAGCTATAACTATGGCTACACCTTC
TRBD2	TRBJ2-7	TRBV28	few	CASSPHRSGRRNEQYF	TGTGCCAGCAGTCCACACCGTAGCGGGAGAAGGAACGAGCAGTACTTC
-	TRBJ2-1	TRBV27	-	CASSLGRGTSYNEQFF	TGTGCCAGCAGTTTGGGAAGGGGTACGTCCTACAATGAGCAGTTCTTC